These T cell receptor beta chains were read from a single sample in a study of T cell changes during pregnancy in multiple sclerosis. Clones were read by immunoSEQ multiplex PCR, and TCRdb kept only the in-frame ones, dropping some. There are about 43,000 clones in the sample; roughly 90% occur only once, and approximately 1.3% lies in the top ten. The specimen was PBMCs (not recorded whether the cells were cultured). These receptors all stem from a female donor with multiple sclerosis, enrolled in a pregnancy study. The CDR3 runs from the conserved cysteine through the conserved F or W. Fields, in order: J gene, D gene, clone size, V gene, CDR3 length, CDR3 protein, CDR3 DNA. A D gene is named only where the DNA matches it firmly. Clone size is given for some rows only: seen once, a few or many times, or a class if the clone is expanded.

>TRBJ2-7|.|.|TRBV7-9|12
CASSWEDYEQYF
TGTGCCAGCAGCTGGGAAGACTACGAGCAGTACTTC
>TRBJ2-3|.|.|TRBV5-1|14
CASSYQEGGDTQYF
TGCGCCAGCAGCTACCAGGAGGGGGGTGATACGCAGTATTTT
>TRBJ1-5|TRBD1|.|TRBV7-9|14
CASSSGQGNQPQHF
TGTGCCAGCAGCTCTGGACAGGGTAATCAGCCCCAGCATTTT
>TRBJ1-1|.|.|TRBV20-1|11
CSARLVGQAFF
TGCAGTGCTAGGTTGGTTGGGCAAGCTTTCTTT
>TRBJ2-7|.|once|TRBV5-1|16
CASSLSMAGSSYEQYF
TGCGCCAGCAGCTTGAGTATGGCGGGGAGCTCCTACGAGCAGTACTTC
>TRBJ2-1|.|.|TRBV18|13
CATMSRVGNEQFF
TGTGCCACCATGAGCCGGGTCGGCAATGAGCAGTTCTTC
>TRBJ1-2|TRBD1|.|TRBV27|15
CASRGLGTGGFGYTF
TGTGCCAGCAGGGGCCTCGGGACAGGGGGTTTTGGCTACACCTTC
>TRBJ1-5|TRBD1|.|TRBV5-8|16
CASSPGQGGGNQPQHF
TGTGCCAGCAGCCCCGGACAGGGCGGGGGAAATCAGCCCCAGCATTTT
>TRBJ2-7|TRBD2|.|TRBV2|15
CASSATTSVPWGLNF
TGTGCCAGCAGTGCCACTACTAGCGTACCTTGGGGCTTGAACTTC
>TRBJ2-2|TRBD1|once|TRBV11-1|17
CASSLRGQGANTGELFF
TGTGCCAGCAGCTTGCGTGGCCAGGGGGCCAACACCGGGGAGCTGTTTTTT
>TRBJ2-1|.|.|TRBV5-5|11
CASSFGREQFF
TGTGCCAGCAGCTTTGGACGGGAGCAGTTCTTC
>TRBJ1-4|.|.|TRBV7-8|15
CASSPLLGINEKLFF
TGTGCCAGCAGCCCCCTATTGGGGATTAATGAAAAACTGTTTTTT
>TRBJ2-1|.|.|TRBV7-9|16
CASSRTGTHRHNEQFF
TGTGCCAGCAGCAGGACCGGGACACACCGACACAATGAGCAGTTCTTC
>TRBJ1-1|TRBD1|.|TRBV10-2|11
CASSEGTDPFF
TGCGCCAGCAGTGAAGGGACAGACCCTTTCTTT
>TRBJ1-4|TRBD1|.|TRBV30|14
CAWSGGTGSEKLFF
TGTGCCTGGAGTGGCGGGACAGGGTCAGAAAAACTGTTTTTT
>TRBJ2-1|TRBD2|.|TRBV11-3|15
CASSLTSGSVDEQFF
TGTGCCAGCAGCTTAACCAGCGGGAGTGTCGATGAGCAGTTCTTC
>TRBJ1-5|TRBD1|.|TRBV7-8|17
CASSSRFQGAFNQPQHF
TGTGCCAGCAGCTCTCGCTTCCAGGGGGCCTTCAATCAGCCCCAGCATTTT
>TRBJ2-5|TRBD2|.|TRBV19|14
CASSISSGGETQYF
TGTGCCAGTAGTATCAGTTCGGGGGGGGAGACCCAGTACTTC
>TRBJ1-1|.|.|TRBV5-1|14
CASSAGPKNTEAFF
TGCGCCAGCAGCGCGGGACCGAAGAACACTGAAGCTTTCTTT
>TRBJ1-5|.|.|TRBV19|13
CASSIGANQPQHF
TGTGCCAGTAGTATAGGGGCGAATCAGCCCCAGCATTTT
>TRBJ1-5|.|.|TRBV19|14
CASTTGGTYQPQHF
TGTGCCAGTACCACGGGGGGGACCTATCAGCCCCAGCATTTT
>TRBJ2-6|TRBD1|once|TRBV7-2|16
CASSPRTGDGANVLTF
TGTGCCAGCAGCCCAAGGACAGGGGACGGGGCCAACGTCCTGACTTTC
>TRBJ2-5|.|.|TRBV2|14
CASSPDNYQETQYF
TGTGCCAGCAGTCCCGACAACTACCAGGAGACCCAGTACTTC
>TRBJ1-3|.|.|TRBV30|14
CAWRARGTGNTIYF
TGTGCCTGGAGGGCCCGGGGCACTGGAAACACCATATATTTT
>TRBJ2-7|TRBD2|.|TRBV7-8|14
CASSLTSGSYEQYF
TGTGCCAGCAGCTTGACTAGCGGGAGTTACGAGCAGTACTTC
>TRBJ2-7|.|once|TRBV5-1|14
CASTWTGTTYEQYF
TGCGCCAGCACCTGGACAGGGACTACCTACGAGCAGTACTTC
>TRBJ2-1|.|.|TRBV6-6|13
CASSTDAYNEQFF
TGTGCCAGCAGCACGGACGCCTACAATGAGCAGTTCTTC
>TRBJ2-3|TRBD2|.|TRBV5-8|18
CASSPGREASPSTDTQYF
TGTGCCAGCAGCCCCGGTCGGGAGGCATCACCAAGCACAGATACGCAGTATTTT
>TRBJ1-4|.|.|TRBV19|14
CASSTGGVPEKLFF
TGTGCCAGTAGTACCGGGGGGGTCCCTGAGAAACTGTTTTTT
>TRBJ2-1|.|.|TRBV29-1|12
CSEEQQGNEQFF
TGCAGCGAGGAACAGCAGGGGAATGAGCAGTTCTTC
>TRBJ1-1|.|.|TRBV2|12
CASARGVTEAFF
TGTGCCAGTGCGAGGGGGGTCACTGAAGCTTTCTTT
>TRBJ1-6|.|.|TRBV7-2|14
CASSFPAVGSPLHF
TGTGCCAGCAGCTTCCCGGCAGTCGGTTCACCCCTCCACTTT